This entry is about one T cell receptor beta chain. What antigen it recognizes has not been identified. No base qualities exist here, and no much larger clone lies one base off it. TCRbeta CDR3 regions were amplified from genomic DNA using the immunoSEQ Assay, a bias-controlled multiplex PCR. As for the authors' bioinformatics: The number of nucleated cells in each sample was estimated from the amplification of reference gene primers within the assay. To quantify the absolute abundance of each unique TCRbeta CDR3 rearrangement, sequence reads were collapsed and filtered. For each sample, productive Simpson clonality was calculated as the square root of Simpson's diversity index over productive rearrangements. TCRdb stores this immuneACCESS table with in-frame sequences only. Part of the clones is absent; in the studies checked, under half of the shortfall reflects unresolved V genes, and no reason is known for the rest. Clone size and the V and J calls come from that table; the DNA yielded D and trimming. Within this sample are about 310,000 clones, with 85% to 90% of them counted one time only. The top ten constitute approximately 2.9% of the sample.

The sample originates from a study of blood T cell repertoires in COVID-19 (dated by TCRdb to 2020 to 2021). For the study in its entirety: Samples from collaborators originated in the United States, Italy and Spain and spanned both the acute and convalescent phases of COVID-19. The prospective study material was composed of cDNA or gDNA derived from T cells, B-cell-depleted T cells, or PBMCs. Samples were obtained from the ongoing ImmuneRACE study (first 160 participants) and from some 1,200 subjects provided by 6 global collaborators. The repertoires were released in a freely available public database intended as a resource for research on the immune response to SARS-CoV-2. Where HLA class I and class II types were available, the types were taken from metadata supplied by the sample provider, not from assay-based typing. A de-identified subject ID, COVID-19 status, age in years and sex were almost always included in the sample metadata. Subjects who had been exposed to COVID-19, were actively infected with it, or had recovered from it provided the deeply sampled blood TCRbeta repertoires that made up the dataset. Broad study findings and their caveats: The amount of clinical and demographic metadata varied by source and participant and was provided uncurated.

In Seattle, one collaborating source enrolled patients while the infection was active and tracked those patients longitudinally over the course of disease. Collaborating institutions collected whole blood in K2EDTA tubes following their own protocols. For TCRbeta analysis, collaborators shipped samples as frozen whole blood, isolated PBMCs, or DNA extracted from either of those sample types. The TCR was taken from a woman aged 25 to 39 with COVID-19, enrolled during active disease. Sequenced input: peripheral blood.

The nucleotide sequence reads as follows: TGTGCCAGCATCGGGTTTTCTGGGGCCAACGTCCTGACTTTC. The encoded protein is CASIGFSGANVLTF. The V gene is TRBV2 and the J gene is TRBJ2-6; the D gene identity is not certain. The CDR3 numbers 14 residues from cysteine through phenylalanine. This entry keeps only the CDR3 DNA: 42 bases, framed from base 1. CDR1 is given as SNHLY and CDR2 as FYNNEI, both from the germline V gene. V drops 7 bases and J drops 1 base, leaving 8 bases in between.